The entry that follows covers one T cell receptor (beta chain) sequence. This sample stems from a study of T cell responses to AZD1222 COVID-19 vaccine. This CDR3 has 16 residues. Germline CDR1 reads SGHKS; CDR2 reads YYEKEE (reference sequence). V lost 0 bases to trimming and J lost 8 bases, with 17 bases between them. Libraries were prepared by immunoSEQ multiplex PCR; TCRdb keeps only in-frame clonotypes and omits some of them. The repertoire holds 100,000 to 150,000 clones, with around 94% as singletons. The chain joins TRBV5-5 to TRBJ1-4; a possible D gene is TRBD1 (6 bases). The sample was peripheral blood, taken on day 0 of AZD1222 vaccination. This TCR was recovered from an adult in good health. The CDR3 DNA is TGTGCCAGCAGCTTGGGACGAACAGGGTATAACGAAAAACTGTTTTTT. Encoded protein: CASSLGRTGYNEKLFF.